The rows below give T cell receptor beta chains drawn from one sample of a study of T cell responses to AZD1222 COVID-19 vaccine. Data came from immunoSEQ multiplex PCR; TCRdb stores just in-frame clones and leaves some out. Here the sample spans fewer than 90,000 clones, roughly 84% being singletons. This specimen consisted of peripheral blood, obtained 28 days after the second AZD1222 dose. These receptors were taken from an adult who received the AZD1222 COVID-19 vaccine. CDR3s leave out the opening cysteine and the closing phenylalanine or tryptophan. Fields, in order: V gene, J gene, CDR3 protein.

v_call: TRBV2; j_call: TRBJ1-2; cdr3_aa: ASSPGYTNYGYT
v_call: TRBV28; j_call: TRBJ2-7; cdr3_aa: ASRHRQGRHEQY
v_call: TRBV18; j_call: TRBJ1-6; cdr3_aa: ASSPGGTLRNSPLH
v_call: TRBV18; j_call: TRBJ2-3; cdr3_aa: ASSAFLSGGIGY
v_call: TRBV5-1; j_call: TRBJ2-3; cdr3_aa: ASSPAGGPPDTQY
v_call: TRBV6-5; j_call: TRBJ1-1; cdr3_aa: ASSYPKSGGHTEAF
v_call: TRBV6-5; j_call: TRBJ2-7; cdr3_aa: ASYHYTSYEQY
v_call: TRBV10-2; j_call: TRBJ2-1; cdr3_aa: ASGVLRWDEQF
v_call: TRBV7-2; j_call: TRBJ2-1; cdr3_aa: ASSPYNEQF
v_call: TRBV14; j_call: TRBJ1-6; cdr3_aa: ASSQPGSPLH
v_call: TRBV5-6; j_call: TRBJ2-5; cdr3_aa: ASSLGPPRGQETQY
v_call: TRBV5-1; j_call: TRBJ2-7; cdr3_aa: ASRENTADLYEQY